The 28 T cell receptor beta chains given below trace back to one sample, sequenced in a study of blood T cell repertoires in COVID-19. Some clones are missing from TCRdb's copy, which holds only in-frame ones; the method was immunoSEQ multiplex PCR. The sample consists of 160,000 or so clones, 80% to 95% of them appearing once. Sequenced input: peripheral blood. The receptors come from a woman aged 60-75 years with COVID-19, enrolled during active disease.

The chain is built from TRBV6-6 and TRBJ1-2; D is perhaps TRBD1 (5 bases). CDR3 length: 13 residues. The V gene's germline CDR1 is MNHNY and CDR2 SVGAGI (reference sequence). Trimming stripped 5 bases from V and 8 bases from J, with 15 bases between. CDR3 residues: CASSQDRAKGYTF. The CDR3 DNA follows: TGTGCCAGCAGTCAAGACAGAGCAAAGGGCTACACCTTC.

V usage is TRBV25-1 and J usage is TRBJ2-2; the match to TRBD1 covers 7 bases. CDR3 length: 15 amino acids. The germline V gene encodes CDR1 MGHDK and CDR2 SYGVNS. With 0 bases clipped from V and 6 bases from J, the junction kept 4 bases outside the gene matches. CDR3 sequence reads: CASSEYYRGAGELFF. The CDR3 nucleotides are TGTGCCAGCAGTGAATACTACAGGGGAGCCGGGGAGCTGTTTTTT.

J is TRBJ2-1 and V is TRBV7-9, with 7 bases identical to TRBD2. The CDR3 is made up of 18 amino acids. CDR1 SEHNR and CDR2 FQNEAQ come from the germline V gene (reference sequence). J lost 5 bases, V lost 2 bases, and 15 bases had no gene match. For the CDR3, the DNA is TGTGCCAGCAGCTTATTTCTGACTAGCTGGGGACTAAACAATGAGCAGTTCTTC. It translates to CASSLFLTSWGLNNEQFF.

This chain links TRBV9 with TRBJ2-2; 11 nucleotides align to TRBD1. The germline gives CDR1 SGDLS, CDR2 YYNGEE. The J segment lost 6 bases and the V segment lost 8 bases, leaving 15 bases of the junction unmatched. This CDR3 is 17 amino acids long. As DNA, the CDR3 is TGTGCCAGTGGGTCCGGGACAGGGGGATCTGGGGCCGGGGAGCTGTTTTTT. It codes for CASGSGTGGSGAGELFF.

The chain combines TRBV7-2 with TRBJ1-6, with a weak D call TRBD1 (5 bases). The CDR3 is made up of 14 amino acids. The germline V gene encodes CDR1 SGHTA and CDR2 FQGNSA. V lost 2 bases, J lost 7 bases, and 9 bases lay in between. The CDR3 coding sequence is TGTGCCAGCAGCTTACGCCGGACAAATTCACCCCTCCACTTT. It yields the protein CASSLRRTNSPLHF.

A single count supports this clone. This chain connects TRBV5-4 to TRBJ1-2; 8 bases are a match to TRBD1. V shed 1 base, J shed 6 bases, and the junction held 11 bases outside the gene matches. Germline lookup yields CDR1 SGHNT and CDR2 YYREEE (reference sequence). CDR3 length: 16 amino acids. The CDR3 sequence is CASSLIRSGGDDGYTF. CDR3 DNA: TGTGCCAGCAGCTTGATTCGGTCAGGGGGCGACGATGGCTACACCTTC.

This rearrangement joins TRBV2 to TRBJ2-1, with 7 bases lining up with TRBD1. This CDR3 has 15 amino acids. V gave up 5 bases and J gave up 1 base; unmatched junction bases: 5. The germline V gene has CDR1 SNHLY and CDR2 FYNNEI. The CDR3 nucleotides are TGTGCCAGCAGTCCGGACAGGACATCCTACAATGAGCAGTTCTTC. Amino acid sequence: CASSPDRTSYNEQFF.

V gene TRBV20-1 combines with J gene TRBJ2-3, with 8 bases identical to TRBD2. The germline gives CDR1 DFQATT, CDR2 SNEGSKA (reference sequence). The CDR3 totals 16 residues. J was trimmed by 0 bases and V by 3 bases; bases with no gene match: 8. Here the CDR3 DNA reads TGCAGTGCTAGTGTCCTTAGCGGGGTAAGCACAGATACGCAGTATTTT. This sequence encodes CSASVLSGVSTDTQYF.

This chain uses TRBV5-1 with TRBJ1-1; no definite D call. Germline V CDR1 and CDR2: SGHRS, YFSETQ. CDR3 length equals 13 residues. V dropped 4 bases and J dropped 6 bases, with 13 bases sitting between them. This CDR3 is CASSRGEGAEAFF. The DNA for the CDR3 is TGCGCCAGCAGCCGTGGAGAGGGTGCTGAAGCTTTCTTT.

This sequence joins TRBV13 and TRBJ2-3, with TRBD2 identical over 15 bases. Germline loops: CDR1 PRHDT, CDR2 FYEKMQ (reference sequence). The length of the CDR3 is 17 residues. With 0 bases clipped from V and 5 bases from J, the junction kept 3 bases outside the gene matches. The chain's CDR3 is CASSLGGLAGGRDTQYF. CDR3 coding DNA: TGTGCCAGCAGCTTAGGCGGACTAGCGGGGGGGAGAGATACGCAGTATTTT.

This chain links TRBV29-1 with TRBJ2-7; D perhaps matches TRBD1 (5 bases). Trimming shortened V by 6 bases and J by 5 bases, and 11 bases separated the two germline ends. The CDR3 consists of 11 residues. The germline gives CDR1 SQVTM, CDR2 ANQGSEA. The CDR3 nucleotides are TGCAGCGTGCACCAGGGTCACGAGCAGTACTTC. Protein product: CSVHQGHEQYF.

This chain joins TRBV5-1 and TRBJ1-2; no firm D call. The CDR3 is 15 residues long. Between the trimmed V and J ends, which lost 6 bases and 4 bases, there was a span of 19 bases. Germline loops: CDR1 SGHRS, CDR2 YFSETQ. CDR3 region: CASTVDPEVPYGYTF. CDR3 nucleotide sequence: TGCGCCAGCACCGTTGACCCTGAGGTTCCCTATGGCTACACCTTC.

This clone was counted a single time. The chain has TRBV11-1 and TRBJ2-3; 8 bases fit TRBD2. Germline assignment: CDR1 SGHAT and CDR2 FQDESV (reference sequence). V was pared by 3 bases and J by 1 base, with 0 bases of the junction left unmatched. CDR3 length: 14 residues. The CDR3: CASSFGGGTDTQYF. CDR3 in DNA: TGTGCCAGCAGCTTCGGGGGGGGCACAGATACGCAGTATTTT.

The CDR3 protein is CASSLPGRHTEAFF. In DNA, the CDR3 is TGTGCCAGCAGCCTCCCAGGGCGTCACACTGAAGCTTTCTTT. The rearrangement uses TRBV14 and TRBJ1-1; the D gene is possibly TRBD1 (5 bases). V was pared by 4 bases and J by 3 bases, with 12 bases between. Per germline, CDR1 SGHDN and CDR2 FVKESK. This CDR3 has 14 amino acids.

The J gene is TRBJ1-4, the V gene TRBV7-9; D ambiguous. The CDR3 is made up of 19 amino acids. The germline V gene has CDR1 SEHNR and CDR2 FQNEAQ (reference sequence). With 1 base removed from V and 0 bases from J, the gap between germline ends came to 18 bases. The CDR3 nucleotides read TGTGCCAGCAGCTTAGGGTCCGGGAGTCTCATCGCAACTAATGAAAAACTGTTTTTT. It translates to CASSLGSGSLIATNEKLFF.

The chain joins TRBV6-2 or TRBV6-3 to TRBJ2-2, with 8 bases lining up with TRBD1. Per germline, CDR1 MNHEY and CDR2 SVGEGT. The V and J ends lost 5 bases and 6 bases, in that order; junction bases with no gene match: 2. The CDR3 length is 13 residues. DNA of the CDR3: TGTGCCAGCAGTCCCAGGGGGCCCGGGGAGCTGTTTTTT. This sequence encodes CASSPRGPGELFF.

This chain joins TRBV7-9 and TRBJ2-5; no clear D gene. V was trimmed by 4 bases and J by 5 bases, leaving 8 bases between them. CDR3 length equals 12 residues. Germline loops: CDR1 SEHNR, CDR2 FQNEAQ (reference sequence). The CDR3 DNA reads TGTGCCAGCAGCTCTAGTTATGAGACCCAGTACTTC. This sequence encodes CASSSSYETQYF.

The chain joins TRBV15 to TRBJ1-5; 7 bases fit TRBD1. The germline V gene has CDR1 LNHNV and CDR2 YYDKDF (reference sequence). Unmatched junction bases numbered 7, after V lost 5 bases and J lost 0 bases. CDR3 length: 16 amino acids. The CDR3 sequence: CATSGDRDNSNQPQHF. Written as DNA, the CDR3 is TGTGCCACCAGCGGTGACAGGGACAATAGCAATCAGCCCCAGCATTTT. The whole variable domain, remainder taken from reference TRBV15 and TRBJ1-5, is DAMVIQNPRYQVTQFGKPVTLSCSQTLNHNVMYWYQQKSSQAPKLLFHYYDKDFNNEADTPDNFQSRRPNTSFCFLDIRSPGLGDTAMYLCATSGDRDNSNQPQHFGDGTRLSIL.

The chain carries TRBV5-4 and TRBJ1-4; D not certain. Germline loops: CDR1 SGHNT, CDR2 YYREEE (reference sequence). The length of the CDR3 is 16 residues. Trimming left V 4 bases short and J 4 bases short, with 17 bases between. CDR3 sequence (DNA): TGTGCCAGCAGCACCCACGGGATGGGGAATAATGAAAAACTGTTTTTT. It is translated as CASSTHGMGNNEKLFF.

V usage is TRBV7-9 and J usage is TRBJ1-5; D remains ambiguous. V lost 0 bases and J lost 6, with 3 bases in between. Looked up from germline, CDR1 is SEHNR and CDR2 is FQNEAQ (reference sequence). The CDR3 length is 12 residues. In DNA form, the CDR3 reads TGTGCCAGCAGCTTAGCGGCTCAGCCCCAGCATTTT. Protein: CASSLAAQPQHF.

The chain combines TRBV29-1 with TRBJ2-1; D may be TRBD2 (5 bases). The CDR3 spans 15 residues. The V end was cut by 3 bases, the J end by 6 bases, with 18 bases between. The V gene's germline CDR1 is SQVTM and CDR2 ANQGSEA. CDR3: CSVEGWEIYVNEQFF. CDR3 bases: TGCAGCGTTGAGGGATGGGAGATCTACGTCAATGAGCAGTTCTTC.

The chain joins TRBV5-8 to TRBJ2-7; 7 bases are shared with TRBD2. V trimming: 6 bases; J trimming: 5 bases; junction bases outside the gene matches: 11. This CDR3 contains 14 residues. Germline V gene data show CDR1 as SGHTS and CDR2 as YDEGEE. The chain's CDR3 is CASNNNGGGDEQYF. The CDR3 coding sequence is TGTGCCAGCAATAACAACGGCGGGGGAGACGAGCAGTACTTC.

The J gene is TRBJ1-2, the V gene TRBV12-5; 7 nucleotides match TRBD1. Germline CDR1 is LGHNT and CDR2 is FRNRAP. This CDR3 is 19 amino acids long. V gave up 1 base and J gave up 1 base; unmatched junction bases: 15. The CDR3 DNA is TGTGCTAGTGGTTTGGGGTACAGGGGAGTGGAACGGCGTAACTATGGCTACACCTTC. It encodes CASGLGYRGVERRNYGYTF.

The chain joins TRBV19 to TRBJ1-5, with D perhaps matching TRBD1 (5 bases). Germline CDR1 LNHDA, CDR2 SQIVND (reference sequence). CDR3 length: 15 amino acids. V shed 8 bases and J shed 2 bases, with 16 bases lying between them. CDR3 coding DNA: TGTGCCAGTCAAAAGGCGGGGGGACGCAATCAGCCCCAGCATTTT. Its protein product is CASQKAGGRNQPQHF. The full variable domain, completed using reference TRBV19 and TRBJ1-5, is DGGITQSPKYLFRKEGQNVTLSCEQNLNHDAMYWYRQDPGQGLRLIYYSQIVNDFQKGDIAEGYSVSREKKESFPLTVTSAQKNPTAFYLCASQKAGGRNQPQHFGDGTRLSIL.

V is TRBV11-2 and J is TRBJ2-1, with TRBD2 identical over 9 bases. Germline trimming cut 5 bases from V and 4 bases from J; bases unmatched to any gene: 18. In germline, CDR1 is SGHAT, CDR2 FQNNGV. The CDR3 is made up of 19 amino acids. The CDR3 DNA reads TGTGCCAGCAGCCAATACACTCTTAGGGCGCGGGGGGGATACAATGAGCAGTTCTTC. Encoded protein: CASSQYTLRARGGYNEQFF. Full variable domain (missing parts from reference TRBV11-2 and TRBJ2-1): EAGVAQSPRYKIIEKRQSVAFWCNPISGHATLYWYQQILGQGPKLLIQFQNNGVVDDSQLPKDRFSAERLKGVDSTLKIQPAKLEDSAVYLCASSQYTLRARGGYNEQFFGPGTRLTVL.

The chain carries TRBV6-6 and TRBJ2-3, with 12 bases matching TRBD2. CDR1 MNHNY and CDR2 SVGAGI come from the germline V gene (reference sequence). The CDR3 runs to 16 residues. V was clipped by 5 bases and J by 2 bases; unmatched bases: 5. As DNA, the CDR3 is TGTGCCAGCAGTAGACTAGCGGGGGCCTCCACAGATACGCAGTATTTT. The encoded protein is CASSRLAGASTDTQYF.

The V and J genes are TRBV3-1 (or the pseudogene TRBV3-2) and TRBJ1-1; no reliable D call. Per the germline V gene, CDR1 is LGHDT and CDR2 is YNNKEL (reference sequence). The CDR3 loop spans 12 amino acids. Trimming cost V 2 bases and J 3 bases, with 4 bases left between them. CDR3 region: CASSQFDTEAFF. The DNA of the CDR3 is TGTGCCAGCAGCCAATTCGACACTGAAGCTTTCTTT.

This rearrangement joins TRBV19 to TRBJ2-7; 10 positions match TRBD1. The J segment lost 2 bases and the V segment lost 3 bases, leaving 7 bases of the junction unmatched. CDR1 and CDR2 (germline): LNHDA, SQIVND (reference sequence). The CDR3 has 16 residues. CDR3 protein: CASSMGSGTGAYEQYF. CDR3 in DNA: TGTGCCAGTAGTATGGGGTCCGGGACAGGGGCCTACGAGCAGTACTTC.